These T cell receptor beta chains were read from a single sample in a study of T cell repertoires in cytomegalovirus infection. MiXCR was run by TCRdb on the reads, yielding one entry per CDR3 protein. The sample includes approximately 500,000 distinct CDR3 sequences, about 17% of them seen just once. The sequencing input was CD8+ T cells from PBMCs. All receptors derive from a human donor in good health (CMV status not recorded). Some clones in this sample may be carry-over from other donors' samples. The CDR3 runs from the conserved cysteine through the conserved F or W. The D gene is left open where the match is weak. Expanded clones are given a class, and other clones once, few, many or no size at all.

>few|TRBD1|TRBV19|TRBJ1-1
TGTGCCAGTAGTTTAGACAGGGAAGGGGAGAACACTGAAGCTTTCTTT
CASSLDREGENTEAFF
>many|NA|TRBV4-1|TRBJ1-2
TGCGCCAGCAGCCAGTCCGCGACGGGGACTAACTATGGCTACACCTTC
CASSQSATGTNYGYTF
>many|NA|TRBV7-3|TRBJ2-1
TGTGCCAGCAGCCATCGGACTGACAATGAGCAGTTCTTC
CASSHRTDNEQFF
>NA|TRBD1|TRBV4-1|TRBJ2-5
TGCGCCAGCAGCCAAGAAGTATTAGTTCGAGATAGGGGGCCATTAGTAGAAGAGACCCAGTACTTC
CASSQEVLVRDRGPLVEETQYF
>NA|NA|TRBV18|TRBJ2-2
TGTGCCAGCTCAATTTCTCCGCACAGAATCACCGGGGAGCTGTTTTTT
CASSISPHRITGELFF
>NA|TRBD1|TRBV29-1|TRBJ1-1
TGCAGCGCCCTGGATGGCAGGGGGTTTATTGAAGCTTTCTTT
CSALDGRGFIEAFF
>few|NA|TRBV28|TRBJ2-1
TGTGCCAGCACTTTAGAGGGAAGGGCCTACAATGAGCAGTTCTTC
CASTLEGRAYNEQFF
>NA|NA|TRBV7-4|TRBJ2-5
TGTGCCAGCAGCCCTTCGGAACGAGAGACCCAGTACTTC
CASSPSERETQYF
>NA|NA|TRBV4-1|TRBJ1-5
TGCGCCAGCAGCCCAGCAGGGCGGGCGGGCAATCAGCCCCAGCATTTT
CASSPAGRAGNQPQHF
>NA|NA|TRBV28|TRBJ2-7
TGTGCCAGCAGTTTATTAGGGGGACGGAACTCCTACGAGCAGTACTTC
CASSLLGGRNSYEQYF
>NA|TRBD2|TRBV15|TRBJ2-7
TGTGCCACCAGCAGAGATTCCCTAGCGGGATACGAGCAGTACTTC
CATSRDSLAGYEQYF
>NA|TRBD2|TRBV27|TRBJ2-3
TGTGCCAGCAGTTCGGCGGGAGGAGTTACAGATACGCAGTATTTT
CASSSAGGVTDTQYF
>few|NA|TRBV5-6|TRBJ2-7
TGTGCCAGCAGCTTCCGGACAAGCGACGAGCAGTACTTC
CASSFRTSDEQYF
>NA|TRBD1|TRBV15|TRBJ2-7
TGTGCCACCAGTTCCCGGACAGGTCCTTCCTACGAGCAGTACTTC
CATSSRTGPSYEQYF
>few|TRBD1|TRBV3-1|TRBJ1-1
TGTGCCAGCAGCCGGGACAGCGTGAGGGCTGAAGCTTTCTTT
CASSRDSVRAEAFF
>few|TRBD2|TRBV15|TRBJ2-1
TGTGCCACCAGCTTACTAGCGGGAGTCTTCAATGAGCAGTTCTTC
CATSLLAGVFNEQFF
>many|TRBD2|TRBV29-1|TRBJ2-1
TGCAGCGCATCACCAAGCCCTACTAGCGGGAGAAGAGATGAGCAGTTCTTC
CSASPSPTSGRRDEQFF
>NA|TRBD2|TRBV29-1|TRBJ2-3
TGCAGCGTTGAAGATAAAGGGGAGGGGTCAGATACGCAGTATTTT
CSVEDKGEGSDTQYF
>many|TRBD1|TRBV7-8|TRBJ2-1
TGTGCCAGCACCGACCGACAGGGATACAATGAGCAGTTCTTC
CASTDRQGYNEQFF
>NA|NA|TRBV3-1|TRBJ2-3
TGTGCCAGCAGCCACTCCCCTTGGGAGCAGTATTTT
CASSHSPWEQYF
>many|TRBD2|TRBV7-9|TRBJ2-1
TGTGCCAGCAGCTCTCCGGGACTAGCGGTGTTCTTC
CASSSPGLAVFF
>medium-sized|NA|TRBV7-2|TRBJ1-1
TGTGCCAGCAGCTTAGTGTCCGGGGGCACTGAAGCTTTCTTT
CASSLVSGGTEAFF
>few|NA|TRBV9|TRBJ1-5
TGTGCCAGCAGCGTAGAGGGCGGGAATCAGCCCCAGCATTTT
CASSVEGGNQPQHF
>many|NA|TRBV27|TRBJ2-7
TGTGCCAGCAGTTTATCGTCCGGGGTCGAGCAGTACTTC
CASSLSSGVEQYF
>many|TRBD2|TRBV11-1|TRBJ2-3
TGTGCCAGCAGACGAACCCCAGCGGGACGGCAAGATACGCAGTATTTT
CASRRTPAGRQDTQYF
>NA|NA|TRBV30|TRBJ1-1
TGTGCCTGGGTTGCTGGGGCTGAAGCTTTCTTT
CAWVAGAEAFF
>few|NA|TRBV6-5|TRBJ1-1
TGTGCCAGCAGTCAATCTTTTGCGAACACTGAAGCTTTCTTT
CASSQSFANTEAFF
>NA|NA|TRBV7-6|TRBJ1-1
TGTGCCAGCAGCTTAGAGACGGCGAACACTGAAGCTTTCTTT
CASSLETANTEAFF
>NA|NA|TRBV20-1|TRBJ1-5
TGCAGTGCTAGAGTACTGACAGAAAGTAGCAATCAGCCCCAGCATTTT
CSARVLTESSNQPQHF
>many|NA|TRBV27|TRBJ1-1
TGTGCCATCGGGCCAGCTAGGAACACTGAAGCTTTCTTT
CAIGPARNTEAFF
>few|NA|TRBV18|TRBJ2-7
TGTGCCAGCTCACCACCAAGTAGCGGAGAATACGAGCAGTACTTC
CASSPPSSGEYEQYF
>NA|NA|TRBV5-1|TRBJ2-7
TGCGCCAGCAGCTTGGACAGGGTCCTCTCCTACGAGCAGTACTTC
CASSLDRVLSYEQYF
>few|TRBD2|TRBV4-2|TRBJ2-1
TGTGCCAGCAGCCAAGATTTTAGCGGGGGCCTCAATGAGCAGTTCTTC
CASSQDFSGGLNEQFF
>NA|NA|TRBV7-6|TRBJ2-1
TGTGCCAGCAGCGCCACTTTTTCAGCGGCCACCTACAATGAGCAGTTCTTC
CASSATFSAATYNEQFF
>many|NA|TRBV19|TRBJ1-5
TGTGCCAGTGAGGACGGCCCCCTGACAGTGTATAGCAATCAGCCCCAGCATTTT
CASEDGPLTVYSNQPQHF
>NA|NA|TRBV15|TRBJ1-1
TGTGCCACCAGCAGAGATTTGGACCCTGGCGCTGAAGCTTTCTTT
CATSRDLDPGAEAFF
>few|TRBD2|TRBV24-1|TRBJ2-1
TGTGCCACCAGTGATTTCGAAGCGGGAGGTCCCGCAGGGGAAAATGAGCAGTTCTTC
CATSDFEAGGPAGENEQFF
>NA|NA|TRBV27|TRBJ1-1
TGTGCCAGCAGTTTTTTGGCCCCGAACACTGAAGCTTTCTTT
CASSFLAPNTEAFF
>many|TRBD2|TRBV7-9|TRBJ2-3
TGTGCCAGCAGCCCGGAGACTAGCGGGAGGGCCTGGGGAGATACGCAGTATTTT
CASSPETSGRAWGDTQYF
>NA|NA|TRBV30|TRBJ1-1
TGTGCCTGGAACCGACGCAGGGGACTAGCTGAAGCTTTCTTT
CAWNRRRGLAEAFF
>few|TRBD2|TRBV6-2/TRBV6-3|TRBJ2-1
TGTGCCAGCAGGGATTTAGCGGGAGGGCCGGTCAATGAGCAGTTCTTC
CASRDLAGGPVNEQFF
>many|NA|TRBV29-1|TRBJ2-3
TGCAGCGTTGTGGGCGGCTCAGATACGCAGTATTTT
CSVVGGSDTQYF
>NA|TRBD1|TRBV25-1|TRBJ1-2
TGTGCCAGCAGGATGGGGACAGGGCGTCCGGGCTACACCTTC
CASRMGTGRPGYTF
>few|NA|TRBV24-1|TRBJ1-2
TGTGCCACCAGGAAGTCTCCGGTGGTCGGCTACACCTTC
CATRKSPVVGYTF
>NA|NA|TRBV14|TRBJ1-2
TGTGCCAGCAGCCAAGATTCCGGAGATGGCTACACCTTC
CASSQDSGDGYTF
>few|NA|TRBV5-1|TRBJ2-2
TGCGCCAGCAGCTTGGATGTCGAGGGGGTAGGGTCGACGAACACCGGGGAGCTGTTTTTT
CASSLDVEGVGSTNTGELFF
>many|TRBD2|TRBV7-3|TRBJ2-7
TGTGCCAGCAGCTTTCTAGCGGGAGGGACCTACGAGCAGTACTTC
CASSFLAGGTYEQYF
>many|NA|TRBV6-1|TRBJ2-3
TGTGCCAGCAGCTACATGTTGGGGTCGGGGACAGATACGCAGTATTTT
CASSYMLGSGTDTQYF
>NA|TRBD2|TRBV6-6|TRBJ2-6
TGTGCCAGTTGGGGCGGGAGAGCTGGGGCCAACGTCCTGACTTTC
CASWGGRAGANVLTF